The 14 T cell receptor beta chains presented below share a single source sample, sequenced in a study of T cells in Graves' hyperthyroidism and ophthalmopathy. Regions amplified from RNA transcripts were the TCR beta CDR3 regions. A first-round RT-PCR of the TCR CDR3 used the HTBI primer set. TCRdb fed the multiplex PCR reads into MiXCR, producing one record per CDR3 protein. The sample has around 500,000 distinct CDR3 sequences; approximately 14% are singletons. What was sequenced was blood. The origin of the receptors is a woman aged 40-49 years with Graves' hyperthyroidism.

This chain links TRBV14 with TRBJ2-5, with D tentatively TRBD1 (6 bases). CDR3 length equals 13 residues. The germline V and J ends were trimmed by 6 bases and 5 bases, with 13 bases remaining between them. The germline V gene has CDR1 SGHDN and CDR2 FVKESK. CDR3 residues: CASRPTGLETQYF. Written as DNA, the CDR3 is TGTGCCAGCAGACCTACAGGGTTGGAGACCCAGTACTTC. Using reference TRBV14 and TRBJ2-5 for the parts outside the CDR3, the full variable domain is EAGVTQFPSHSVIEKGQTVTLRCDPISGHDNLYWYRRVMGKEIKFLLHFVKESKQDESGMPNNRFLAERTGGTYSTLKVQPAELEDSGVYFCASRPTGLETQYFGPGTRLLVL.

This clonotype was detected a few times. The V call is TRBV6-5, the J call TRBJ1-1, with TRBD1 matching 7 bases. Germline V lookup: CDR1 MNHEY, CDR2 SVGAGI. V lost 0 bases and J lost 3; bases outside the gene matches: 7. CDR3 length equals 16 residues. CDR3 sequence reads: CASSYSAGGRYTEAFF. The CDR3 bases are TGTGCCAGCAGTTACTCGGCAGGGGGAAGGTACACTGAAGCTTTCTTT.

This clonotype showed up many times. The genes are TRBV5-5 and TRBJ2-5, with TRBD1 identical over 8 bases. The length of the CDR3 is 17 residues. The V segment lost 4 bases and the J segment 0 bases; nucleotides outside the gene matches: 11. Germline V gene sequence: CDR1 SGHKS, CDR2 YYEKEE (reference sequence). Here the CDR3 reads CASSPGGWTGYQETQYF. The CDR3 coding sequence is TGTGCCAGCAGCCCCGGAGGTTGGACAGGGTACCAAGAGACCCAGTACTTC.

In this sample, this clonotype turned up once. The chain carries TRBV11-1 and TRBJ1-2; D ambiguous. The CDR3 loop spans 14 amino acids. The V gene lost 4 bases and the J gene lost 5 bases, with 14 bases spanning the gap. CDR1 is SGHAT, CDR2 FQDESV, per germline (reference sequence). The CDR3 DNA follows: TGTGCCAGCAGCTCTGGACCTAACAAATATGGCTACACCTTC. Its translation: CASSSGPNKYGYTF.

This clonotype was found many times. The chain is built from TRBV28 and TRBJ2-7; no clear D gene. The CDR3 contains 11 residues. Trimming took off 2 bases at V and 6 bases at J, with 5 bases between the two ends. CDR1 is MDHEN and CDR2 is SYDVKM in the germline V gene. CDR3 amino acids: CASSLRFEQYF. The DNA of the CDR3 is TGTGCCAGCAGTTTAAGGTTCGAGCAGTACTTC.

This clonotype was observed at least ten times. This chain joins TRBV28 and TRBJ2-1; TRBD2 might be the D (6 bases). The CDR3 is 16 residues long. V lost 7 bases, J lost 3 bases, and 19 bases lay in between. The germline gives CDR1 MDHEN, CDR2 SYDVKM. CDR3 region: CASTRRGAGYYNEQFF. CDR3 in DNA: TGTGCCAGCACCCGGCGCGGTGCGGGGTACTACAATGAGCAGTTCTTC. Looking up the rest from reference TRBV28 and TRBJ2-1 gives the full variable domain: DVKVTQSSRYLVKRTGEKVFLECVQDMDHENMFWYRQDPGLGLRLIYFSYDVKMKEKGDIPEGYSVSREKKERFSLILESASTNQTSMYLCASTRRGAGYYNEQFFGPGTRLTVL.

J is TRBJ1-5 and V is TRBV15; weak D call: TRBD1 (6 bases). The CDR3 spans 15 residues. Trimming removed 1 base from V and 7 bases from J, with 14 bases in between. The V gene's germline CDR1 is LNHNV and CDR2 YYDKDF (reference sequence). The CDR3 loop reads CATSRGVDRTQPQHF. The CDR3 DNA is TGTGCCACCAGCAGAGGCGTAGACAGGACCCAGCCCCAGCATTTT. The whole variable domain, filled in from reference TRBV15 and TRBJ1-5, reads DAMVIQNPRYQVTQFGKPVTLSCSQTLNHNVMYWYQQKSSQAPKLLFHYYDKDFNNEADTPDNFQSRRPNTSFCFLDIRSPGLGDTAMYLCATSRGVDRTQPQHFGDGTRLSIL.

Many counts were recorded for this clonotype. The V call is TRBV20-1, the J call TRBJ2-1, with 9 positions matching TRBD2. V dropped 0 bases and J dropped 0; count of bases not matched to a gene: 6. The CDR3 is 17 residues long. The germline V gene has CDR1 DFQATT and CDR2 SNEGSKA (reference sequence). In DNA, the CDR3 is TGCAGTGCTAGAGATCCTAGCGGGGTCCGCTCCTACAATGAGCAGTTCTTC. Its translation is CSARDPSGVRSYNEQFF.

This clonotype was recorded many times. This chain uses TRBV20-1 with TRBJ1-2; D gene unclear. Germline V CDR1 and CDR2: DFQATT, SNEGSKA (reference sequence). V lost 6 bases to trimming and J lost 5 bases, with 16 bases between them. There are 13 residues in the CDR3. CDR3 amino acids: CSAGEPGGYGYTF. CDR3 sequence (DNA): TGCAGTGCCGGGGAACCCGGTGGATATGGCTACACCTTC.

This clonotype has at least ten counts. The rearrangement joins TRBV30 to TRBJ1-5; tentatively, D is TRBD1 (5 bases). CDR1 and CDR2 (germline): GTSNPN, SVGIG (reference sequence). Trimming stripped 1 base from V and 3 bases from J, with 10 bases between. The CDR3 extends over 14 amino acids. The CDR3 nucleotides read TGTGCCTGGAGTGCAGGAGGGGACAATCAGCCCCAGCATTTT. It is translated as CAWSAGGDNQPQHF.

This clonotype was observed many times. CDR3 amino acids: CAWSPWGGNSANYGYTF. For the CDR3, the DNA is TGTGCCTGGAGTCCTTGGGGGGGGAATTCAGCTAACTATGGCTACACCTTC. This chain links TRBV30 with TRBJ1-2; TRBD1 is a possible D gene (5 bases). The CDR3 has 17 residues. Trimming stripped 2 bases from V and 0 bases from J, with 19 bases between. Per germline, CDR1 GTSNPN and CDR2 SVGIG (reference sequence).

The genes are TRBV11-2 and TRBJ2-1; TRBD2 matches 10 bases. From germline, CDR1 is SGHAT and CDR2 FQNNGV. J was trimmed by 8 bases and V by 4 bases; bases with no gene match: 5. This CDR3 is built from 14 residues. The CDR3 bases are TGTGCCAGCAGCTCACTAGCGGGAATCGATGAGCAGTTCTTC. Its protein is CASSSLAGIDEQFF. The entire variable domain, with the rest obtained from reference TRBV11-2 and TRBJ2-1, is as follows: EAGVAQSPRYKIIEKRQSVAFWCNPISGHATLYWYQQILGQGPKLLIQFQNNGVVDDSQLPKDRFSAERLKGVDSTLKIQPAKLEDSAVYLCASSSLAGIDEQFFGPGTRLTVL.

This clonotype came up many times. The V gene is TRBV7-8, the J gene TRBJ2-3; 8 nucleotides align to TRBD1. From germline, CDR1 is SGHVS and CDR2 FQNEAQ. V lost 5 bases and J lost 2; bases outside the gene matches: 6. This CDR3 comprises 15 residues. CDR3 coding DNA: TGTGCCAGCAGCGTCCGGGACAGGAACACAGATACGCAGTATTTT. Its protein is CASSVRDRNTDTQYF.

This clonotype was found many times. V is TRBV12-5 and J is TRBJ2-1; unclear D gene. CDR3 length equals 14 residues. V was clipped by 5 bases and J by 4 bases, with 12 bases between them. Germline CDR1 reads LGHNT; CDR2 reads FRNRAP. DNA of the CDR3: TGTGCTAGTGGTCTGACTCCTACGTACAATGAGCAGTTCTTC. Its protein is CASGLTPTYNEQFF. The full variable domain, with the rest looked up from reference TRBV12-5 and TRBJ2-1, is DARVTQTPRHKVTEMGQEVTMRCQPILGHNTVFWYRQTMMQGLELLAYFRNRAPLDDSGMPKDRFSAEMPDATLATLKIQPSEPRDSAVYFCASGLTPTYNEQFFGPGTRLTVL.